Listed below are T cell receptor beta chains from one sample, sequenced in a study of T cell changes during pregnancy in multiple sclerosis. Assay: immunoSEQ multiplex PCR; the TCRdb copy retains only in-frame clones and omits some. The table has 40,000 to 45,000 clones, under 95% seen once. Source: CD4+ T cells from peripheral blood mononuclear cells, taken in the third trimester of pregnancy. The receptor set was obtained from a female donor with multiple sclerosis, enrolled in a pregnancy study. Each CDR3 is given with its conserved first and last residue. Each record gives: clone size, V gene, D gene, J gene, CDR3 protein, CDR3 DNA. A D gene is named only where the DNA matches it firmly. The listing skips clone size in some rows; elsewhere it reads once, few, many or a size class.

abundance: once; v_gene: TRBV2; d_gene: TRBD2; j_gene: TRBJ2-1; CDR3aa: CASRPGTRLYNEQFF; CDR3nt: TGTGCCAGCAGGCCCGGGACTAGACTTTACAATGAGCAGTTCTTC
abundance: NA; v_gene: TRBV27; d_gene: TRBD2; j_gene: TRBJ2-1; CDR3aa: CASSRGLAGGDNEQFF; CDR3nt: TGTGCCAGCAGTCGGGGACTAGCGGGAGGTGACAATGAGCAGTTCTTC
abundance: NA; v_gene: TRBV28; d_gene: TRBD1; j_gene: TRBJ1-2; CDR3aa: CAGRTGNGYTF; CDR3nt: TGTGCCGGCAGGACAGGGAATGGCTACACCTTC
abundance: NA; v_gene: TRBV12-5; d_gene: TRBD1; j_gene: TRBJ2-3; CDR3aa: CASGSGQGTDTQYF; CDR3nt: TGTGCTAGTGGTTCAGGACAGGGTACTGATACGCAGTATTTT
abundance: NA; v_gene: TRBV19; d_gene: TRBD2; j_gene: TRBJ2-7; CDR3aa: CASSILLGGVYEQYF; CDR3nt: TGTGCCAGTAGTATCCTTCTTGGGGGGGTCTACGAGCAGTACTTC
abundance: NA; v_gene: TRBV9; d_gene: NA; j_gene: TRBJ1-5; CDR3aa: CASSVGAAQPQHF; CDR3nt: TGTGCCAGCAGCGTAGGGGCCGCTCAGCCCCAGCATTTT
abundance: NA; v_gene: TRBV28; d_gene: TRBD1; j_gene: TRBJ1-3; CDR3aa: CASRSRGQGGNTIYF; CDR3nt: TGTGCCAGCAGATCCAGGGGGCAGGGTGGAAACACCATATATTTT
abundance: NA; v_gene: TRBV6-6; d_gene: NA; j_gene: TRBJ2-2; CDR3aa: CASSRSRVGELFF; CDR3nt: TGTGCCAGTTCGAGGTCACGGGTAGGGGAGCTGTTTTTT
abundance: once; v_gene: TRBV25-1; d_gene: TRBD2; j_gene: TRBJ2-7; CDR3aa: CASSRGEGSYEQYF; CDR3nt: TGTGCCAGCAGTCGGGGGGAGGGCTCCTACGAGCAGTACTTC
abundance: NA; v_gene: TRBV6-1; d_gene: NA; j_gene: TRBJ1-2; CDR3aa: CASREIRYGYTF; CDR3nt: TGTGCCAGCAGAGAAATCCGCTATGGCTACACCTTC
abundance: NA; v_gene: TRBV16; d_gene: TRBD1; j_gene: TRBJ1-1; CDR3aa: CASSHSTGTLLAFF; CDR3nt: TGTGCCAGCAGCCACTCGACAGGGACCCTCCTAGCTTTCTTT
abundance: NA; v_gene: TRBV19; d_gene: NA; j_gene: TRBJ1-5; CDR3aa: CASRHPNQMGPGGPQHF; CDR3nt: TGTGCCAGTCGTCATCCCAACCAGATGGGGCCGGGGGGGCCCCAGCATTTT
abundance: NA; v_gene: TRBV5-1; d_gene: NA; j_gene: TRBJ2-6; CDR3aa: CASSLVTGPSGANVLTF; CDR3nt: TGCGCCAGCAGCTTGGTAACAGGGCCATCTGGGGCCAACGTCCTGACTTTC
abundance: NA; v_gene: TRBV7-3; d_gene: TRBD1; j_gene: TRBJ2-2; CDR3aa: CASSFQGVPNTGELFF; CDR3nt: TGTGCCAGCAGCTTTCAGGGGGTCCCTAACACCGGGGAGCTGTTTTTT
abundance: NA; v_gene: TRBV2; d_gene: TRBD1; j_gene: TRBJ1-2; CDR3aa: CASSGRDRVYGYTF; CDR3nt: TGTGCCAGCAGTGGCCGGGACAGGGTTTATGGCTACACCTTC
abundance: NA; v_gene: TRBV30; d_gene: NA; j_gene: TRBJ1-4; CDR3aa: CAWSSGGEKLFF; CDR3nt: TGTGCCTGGAGCTCCGGGGGGGAAAAACTGTTTTTT
abundance: NA; v_gene: TRBV19; d_gene: TRBD1; j_gene: TRBJ1-2; CDR3aa: CASTPGTGSGYTF; CDR3nt: TGTGCCAGTACCCCCGGGACAGGGAGCGGCTACACCTTC
abundance: NA; v_gene: TRBV18; d_gene: NA; j_gene: TRBJ1-5; CDR3aa: CASSPRVFGTGDNQPQHF; CDR3nt: TGTGCCAGCTCACCTAGGGTATTTGGCACAGGCGACAATCAGCCCCAGCATTTT
abundance: NA; v_gene: TRBV5-8; d_gene: NA; j_gene: TRBJ2-5; CDR3aa: CASSLVARGQETQYF; CDR3nt: TGTGCCAGCAGCTTGGTTGCCAGAGGTCAAGAGACCCAGTACTTC
abundance: NA; v_gene: TRBV28; d_gene: TRBD1; j_gene: TRBJ1-2; CDR3aa: CASSSPGQGGDGYTF; CDR3nt: TGTGCCAGCAGCTCCCCGGGACAGGGAGGCGATGGCTACACCTTC
abundance: NA; v_gene: TRBV27; d_gene: NA; j_gene: TRBJ2-5; CDR3aa: CASSNPSGVRYQETQYF; CDR3nt: TGTGCCAGCAGCAACCCCTCGGGGGTCCGGTACCAAGAGACCCAGTACTTC
abundance: NA; v_gene: TRBV5-1; d_gene: TRBD2; j_gene: TRBJ2-1; CDR3aa: CASSLDLAGRNEQFF; CDR3nt: TGCGCCAGCAGCTTGGACCTAGCGGGGAGGAATGAGCAGTTCTTC
abundance: NA; v_gene: TRBV7-2; d_gene: NA; j_gene: TRBJ2-7; CDR3aa: CASSLGGGASEQYF; CDR3nt: TGTGCCAGCAGCTTGGGGGGGGGCGCATCCGAGCAGTACTTC
abundance: NA; v_gene: TRBV18; d_gene: TRBD1; j_gene: TRBJ1-1; CDR3aa: CASSQGQGNTEAFF; CDR3nt: TGTGCCAGCTCCCAGGGACAGGGGAACACTGAAGCTTTCTTT
abundance: NA; v_gene: TRBV7-9; d_gene: NA; j_gene: TRBJ2-5; CDR3aa: CASSLVGSHQETQYF; CDR3nt: TGTGCCAGCAGCTTAGTTGGCAGTCATCAAGAGACCCAGTACTTC
abundance: NA; v_gene: TRBV5-1; d_gene: NA; j_gene: TRBJ1-1; CDR3aa: CASGSGSGGTEAFF; CDR3nt: TGCGCCAGCGGATCGGGATCCGGCGGGACTGAAGCTTTCTTT
abundance: NA; v_gene: TRBV1; d_gene: NA; j_gene: TRBJ1-6; CDR3aa: CTSSQGKINSPLHF; CDR3nt: TGCACCAGCAGCCAAGGTAAAATTAATTCACCCCTCCACTTT
abundance: NA; v_gene: TRBV6-1; d_gene: NA; j_gene: TRBJ2-3; CDR3aa: CASSDGLTDTQYF; CDR3nt: TGTGCCAGCAGTGACGGTCTCACAGATACGCAGTATTTT
abundance: NA; v_gene: TRBV5-6; d_gene: NA; j_gene: TRBJ2-7; CDR3aa: CASSLGPTGMGALEQYF; CDR3nt: TGTGCCAGCAGCTTAGGCCCCACCGGGATGGGAGCCTTGGAGCAGTACTTC
abundance: NA; v_gene: TRBV6-1; d_gene: NA; j_gene: TRBJ2-3; CDR3aa: CASSEGARTSFFSADTQYF; CDR3nt: TGTGCCAGCAGTGAAGGGGCAAGAACTAGCTTTTTCTCGGCAGATACGCAGTATTTT
abundance: NA; v_gene: TRBV6-1; d_gene: NA; j_gene: TRBJ2-3; CDR3aa: CASSERVDTQYF; CDR3nt: TGTGCCAGCAGTGAACGGGTGGATACGCAGTATTTT
abundance: NA; v_gene: TRBV6-6; d_gene: NA; j_gene: TRBJ1-6; CDR3aa: CASSSLPINRASPLHF; CDR3nt: TGTGCCAGCAGTTCCCTGCCTATAAACAGAGCCTCACCCCTCCACTTT
abundance: NA; v_gene: TRBV18; d_gene: TRBD1; j_gene: TRBJ2-1; CDR3aa: CASSRGTDEQFF; CDR3nt: TGTGCCAGCTCACGAGGGACAGATGAGCAGTTCTTC
abundance: NA; v_gene: TRBV28; d_gene: TRBD2; j_gene: TRBJ2-2; CDR3aa: CASSSSGGNTGELFF; CDR3nt: TGTGCCAGCAGTTCTAGCGGGGGGAACACCGGGGAGCTGTTTTTT
abundance: NA; v_gene: TRBV18; d_gene: NA; j_gene: TRBJ1-2; CDR3aa: CASSTGDGYTF; CDR3nt: TGTGCCAGCTCAACAGGCGATGGCTACACCTTC
abundance: NA; v_gene: TRBV18; d_gene: TRBD1; j_gene: TRBJ1-1; CDR3aa: CASSTDRVSEAFF; CDR3nt: TGTGCCAGCTCAACGGACAGGGTATCTGAAGCTTTCTTT
abundance: NA; v_gene: TRBV18; d_gene: TRBD1; j_gene: TRBJ2-3; CDR3aa: CASSPGTGGDTQYF; CDR3nt: TGTGCCAGCTCACCGGGGACAGGGGGAGATACGCAGTATTTT
abundance: NA; v_gene: TRBV7-6; d_gene: NA; j_gene: TRBJ1-2; CDR3aa: CASSPGQGDYGYTF; CDR3nt: TGTGCCAGCAGCCCCGGGCAGGGTGACTATGGCTACACCTTC
abundance: NA; v_gene: TRBV10-3; d_gene: TRBD1; j_gene: TRBJ1-5; CDR3aa: CAISEGTGVYQPQHF; CDR3nt: TGTGCCATCAGTGAGGGGACAGGGGTGTATCAGCCCCAGCATTTT
abundance: NA; v_gene: TRBV7-9; d_gene: TRBD1; j_gene: TRBJ2-3; CDR3aa: CASSWGQGADTQYF; CDR3nt: TGTGCCAGCAGCTGGGGACAGGGGGCAGATACGCAGTATTTT
abundance: NA; v_gene: TRBV9; d_gene: NA; j_gene: TRBJ2-3; CDR3aa: CASSVEFTDTQYF; CDR3nt: TGTGCCAGCAGCGTTGAGTTCACAGATACGCAGTATTTT
abundance: NA; v_gene: TRBV7-2; d_gene: NA; j_gene: TRBJ1-2; CDR3aa: CASSLAGDKSYTF; CDR3nt: TGTGCCAGCAGCTTAGCGGGGGACAAGAGCTACACCTTC
abundance: NA; v_gene: TRBV7-2; d_gene: TRBD1; j_gene: TRBJ1-5; CDR3aa: CASSLGQGTQNQPQHF; CDR3nt: TGTGCCAGCAGCTTGGGACAGGGAACCCAAAATCAGCCCCAGCATTTT
abundance: NA; v_gene: TRBV7-2; d_gene: TRBD1; j_gene: TRBJ2-7; CDR3aa: CASTTRTPRTGYSYEQYF; CDR3nt: TGTGCCAGCACCACCCGTACACCTAGGACAGGCTACTCCTACGAGCAGTACTTC
abundance: NA; v_gene: TRBV15; d_gene: NA; j_gene: TRBJ2-5; CDR3aa: CATSRSSTGWGGETQYF; CDR3nt: TGTGCCACCAGCAGATCGTCAACAGGGTGGGGTGGAGAGACCCAGTACTTC
abundance: NA; v_gene: TRBV7-2; d_gene: NA; j_gene: TRBJ2-3; CDR3aa: CASSRTGLSDTQYF; CDR3nt: TGTGCCAGCAGCCGAACGGGACTTTCAGATACGCAGTATTTT
abundance: NA; v_gene: TRBV5-4; d_gene: NA; j_gene: TRBJ1-3; CDR3aa: CASSLAGPWGNTIYF; CDR3nt: TGTGCCAGCAGCTTGGCAGGTCCTTGGGGAAACACCATATATTTT